These 6 T cell receptor beta chains share one sample of origin, sequenced in a study of PD-1 blockade in classical Hodgkin lymphoma. Data came from immunoSEQ multiplex PCR; TCRdb stores just in-frame clones and leaves some out. The table shows 40,000 to 45,000 clones, with approximately 70% occurring only once. All the patients suffered relapse after autologous stem cell transplantation, and brentuximab vedotin exposure differed. The material was peripheral blood mononuclear cells (PBMCs), obtained before the second cycle of nivolumab. All receptors come from a human donor with classical Hodgkin lymphoma.

The rearrangement uses TRBV5-5 and TRBJ2-7, with TRBD1 matching over 12 bases. CDR3 size: 15 residues. Trimming cost V 1 base and J 6 bases; bases outside gene matches: 5. Germline assignment: CDR1 SGHKS and CDR2 YYEKEE (reference sequence). CDR3: CASSLRGTGGFEQYF. CDR3 sequence (DNA): TGTGCCAGCAGCTTGCGCGGGACAGGGGGCTTCGAGCAGTACTTC.

The V call is TRBV5-5, the J call TRBJ1-2; D remains ambiguous. With 4 bases removed from V and 8 bases from J, the gap between germline ends came to 15 bases. Germline CDR1 is SGHKS and CDR2 is YYEKEE (reference sequence). There are 13 residues in the CDR3. The CDR3 bases are TGTGCCAGCAGCGGGCATGGGGTCTCGGGCTACACCTTC. This sequence encodes CASSGHGVSGYTF.

The chain carries TRBV28 and TRBJ1-3; D not certain. The V end lost 6 bases, the J end lost 6 bases, and 9 bases lay between the germline ends. There are 12 residues in the CDR3. Germline CDR1 MDHEN, CDR2 SYDVKM. The CDR3 sequence: CASRYSENTIYF. The CDR3 nucleotides read TGTGCCAGCAGGTACAGTGAAAACACCATATATTTT.

V gene TRBV6-5 combines with J gene TRBJ2-1, with D perhaps TRBD1 (5 bases). The germline gives CDR1 MNHEY, CDR2 SVGAGI. The CDR3 has 12 residues. V was cut by 8 bases and J by 3 bases, with 8 bases left in between. For the CDR3, the DNA is TGTGCCAGCGCCCAGGGCTACAATGAGCAGTTCTTC. Translation gives CASAQGYNEQFF.

The chain recombines TRBV15 with TRBJ1-1, with a possible D match to TRBD1 (6 bases). The V and J ends lost 3 bases and 1 base respectively, with 21 bases between them. The CDR3 consists of 18 residues. The germline V gene encodes CDR1 LNHNV and CDR2 YYDKDF (reference sequence). CDR3 in DNA: TGTGCCACCAGCAGGTCTGAGGGACTAGGGGGGACGAACACTGAAGCTTTCTTT. Its protein is CATSRSEGLGGTNTEAFF.

The rearrangement links TRBV4-2 to TRBJ2-1, with 9 bases aligning to TRBD2. Trimming cost V 2 bases and J 3 bases; bases outside gene matches: 11. CDR3 length: 18 residues. Germline V gene data show CDR1 as LGHNA and CDR2 as YNFKEQ. The CDR3 bases are TGTGCCAGCAGCCAAACCTCGACGAGCGGGGGGTTCTACAATGAGCAGTTCTTC. It encodes CASSQTSTSGGFYNEQFF.